The 15 T cell receptor beta chains listed next were all sequenced from one sample in a study of T cell changes during pregnancy in multiple sclerosis (dated by TCRdb to the late 2010s). The library was produced with the immunoSEQ multiplex PCR assay. The immuneACCESS repertoire file appears here via TCRdb, limited to in-frame rearrangements. These files lack a portion of the clones; in checked studies, under half of the deficit traces to unresolved V genes, and the cause of the others is not known. The sample table shows around 92,000 clones, and about 93% are seen once. The ten largest clones add up to about 4.5% of the sample. This material consisted of peripheral blood, taken in the first trimester of pregnancy. Source of these receptors: a female donor with multiple sclerosis, enrolled in a pregnancy study.

The chain combines TRBV19 with TRBJ2-5; TRBD2 aligns across 10 bases. V lost 6 bases to trimming and J lost 5 bases; unmatched junction nucleotides: 12. The germline CDR1 and CDR2 sequences are LNHDA and SQIVND (reference sequence). The CDR3 length is 16 residues. The CDR3 spells CASSWGLAGAAETQYF. CDR3 in DNA: TGTGCCAGTAGCTGGGGGCTAGCGGGGGCTGCGGAGACCCAGTACTTC.

This sequence joins TRBV5-1 and TRBJ2-1; TRBD2 is a possible D gene (5 bases). The CDR3 runs 13 residues. Germline V lookup: CDR1 SGHRS, CDR2 YFSETQ. Deletions cut 4 bases from V and 5 bases from J, with 10 bases between. The CDR3 sequence: CASSTGIDNEQFF. The CDR3 DNA follows: TGCGCCAGCAGCACCGGGATCGACAATGAGCAGTTCTTC.

The chain carries TRBV30 and TRBJ1-2; a weak D match, TRBD1 (6 bases). Trimming left V 3 bases short and J 4 bases short, with 12 bases between. The CDR3 contains 13 residues. CDR1 is GTSNPN and CDR2 is SVGIG in the germline V gene (reference sequence). In DNA, the CDR3 is TGTGCCTGGAGCCCAGGGGTTAGCTATGGCTACACCTTC. This sequence encodes CAWSPGVSYGYTF.

J is TRBJ2-3 and V is TRBV27, with D perhaps TRBD1 (5 bases). Germline loops: CDR1 MNHEY, CDR2 SMNVEV (reference sequence). CDR3 length: 14 amino acids. The V and J ends lost 6 bases and 2 bases respectively, with 12 bases between them. The CDR3 bases are TGTGCCAGCAGAACGGACATACACACAGATACGCAGTATTTT. Translation: CASRTDIHTDTQYF.

The V gene is TRBV15, the J gene TRBJ2-5; TRBD2 aligns across 14 bases. Trimming at V came to 5 bases and at J to 5 bases, leaving 13 bases not matched to a gene. The CDR3 sequence is 18 residues long. Germline CDR1 reads LNHNV; CDR2 reads YYDKDF (reference sequence). The CDR3 DNA is TGTGCCACCAGCCCCCCCGGGGGGACTAGCGGGGGACGGGAGACCCAGTACTTC. Amino acid sequence: CATSPPGGTSGGRETQYF.

The V gene is TRBV10-1, the J gene TRBJ2-2; 9 bases match TRBD2. CDR1 and CDR2 (germline): WNHNN, SYGVQD (reference sequence). The CDR3 spans 15 residues. Germline trimming cut 5 bases from V and 4 bases from J; bases unmatched to any gene: 5. The CDR3, as DNA: TGCGCCAGCAGTCCCCAGCGGGGGGTCACCGGGGAGCTGTTTTTT. Amino acids: CASSPQRGVTGELFF.

The J gene is TRBJ2-5, the V gene TRBV9; 12 positions agree with TRBD2. Germline V gene data show CDR1 as SGDLS and CDR2 as YYNGEE. The V and J ends lost 3 bases and 9 bases, in that order; junction bases with no gene match: 18. This CDR3 contains 18 residues. CDR3 nucleotides: TGTGCCAGCAGCGAGGGGGAGAGACTAGCGGGGGCCCCGCTTGCCCAGTACTTC. This encodes CASSEGERLAGAPLAQYF.

The chain links TRBV21-1 to TRBJ1-2; the DNA was not compared with TRBD1, the D call given in the table. TRBV21-1 is reported as a pseudogene. This CDR3 spans 15 amino acids. CDR3 loop: CATSPAGGQGYGYTF. The DNA for the CDR3 is TGTGCCACCTCCCCAGCAGGGGGGCAAGGGTATGGCTACACCTTC.

This clone was detected only once. This chain links TRBV6-4 with TRBJ1-1, with D possibly TRBD1 on 6 matching bases. CDR3 length equals 17 residues. In germline, CDR1 is MRHNA, CDR2 SNTAGT. Trimming removed 3 bases from V and 7 bases from J, with 24 bases in between. The CDR3 here is CASSDPSRGLTHNEAFF. In DNA, the CDR3 is TGTGCCAGCAGTGATCCGTCCAGGGGCCTAACACACAATGAAGCTTTCTTT.

The chain combines TRBV25-1 with TRBJ1-2; D gene uncertain. CDR3 size: 14 residues. V was shortened by 6 bases and J by 4 bases, with 15 bases between the two germline ends. Germline V lookup: CDR1 MGHDK, CDR2 SYGVNS. CDR3 nucleotides: TGTGCCAGCAGCGGGTACGAGGGATCCTATGGCTACACCTTC. This codes for CASSGYEGSYGYTF.

The chain employs TRBV9 and TRBJ1-4; 9 positions match TRBD1. This CDR3 spans 16 amino acids. Trimming took 2 bases from V and 8 from J; bases not matched to a gene: 10. Germline CDR1 is SGDLS and CDR2 is YYNGEE. The CDR3 region has the DNA TGTGCCAGCAGCGTGTCATCGGGACAGGGTGGAGAAAAACTGTTTTTT. Translating it yields CASSVSSGQGGEKLFF.

This clone has only one observation. The chain carries TRBV7-6 and TRBJ2-7; 8 bases line up with TRBD1. Trimming at V came to 5 bases and at J to 3 bases, leaving 3 bases not matched to a gene. The CDR3 sequence is 13 residues long. The V gene's germline CDR1 is SGHVS and CDR2 FNYEAQ. In nucleotides, the CDR3 is TGTGCCAGCAGCCCGGACAGGGACTACGAGCAGTACTTC. Its protein is CASSPDRDYEQYF.

V is TRBV19 and J is TRBJ1-5; 9 bases match TRBD1. With 5 bases clipped from V and 5 bases from J, the junction kept 7 bases outside the gene matches. The CDR3 totals 15 residues. The germline CDR1 and CDR2 sequences are LNHDA and SQIVND (reference sequence). The chain's CDR3 is CASSFGTGRDQPQHF. The CDR3 bases are TGTGCCAGTAGTTTCGGGACAGGGCGAGATCAGCCCCAGCATTTT.

CDR3 DNA sequence: TGTGCCAGCCAGGGATCCTACGAGCAGTACTTC. It codes for CASQGSYEQYF. J is TRBJ2-7 and V is TRBV6-5; D might be TRBD1 (5 bases). The germline gives CDR1 MNHEY, CDR2 SVGAGI. The CDR3 is made up of 11 amino acids. V lost 8 bases and J 1 base, leaving 6 bases between the germline ends.

This sequence joins TRBV19 and TRBJ1-2, with 7 bases matching TRBD1. Germline assignment: CDR1 LNHDA and CDR2 SQIVND (reference sequence). The CDR3 runs 16 residues. The J segment lost 7 bases and the V segment lost 7 bases, leaving 18 bases of the junction unmatched. Here the CDR3 reads CASTTLPRQGASGYTF. DNA of the CDR3: TGTGCCAGTACCACCCTCCCCCGACAGGGAGCCAGTGGCTACACCTTC.